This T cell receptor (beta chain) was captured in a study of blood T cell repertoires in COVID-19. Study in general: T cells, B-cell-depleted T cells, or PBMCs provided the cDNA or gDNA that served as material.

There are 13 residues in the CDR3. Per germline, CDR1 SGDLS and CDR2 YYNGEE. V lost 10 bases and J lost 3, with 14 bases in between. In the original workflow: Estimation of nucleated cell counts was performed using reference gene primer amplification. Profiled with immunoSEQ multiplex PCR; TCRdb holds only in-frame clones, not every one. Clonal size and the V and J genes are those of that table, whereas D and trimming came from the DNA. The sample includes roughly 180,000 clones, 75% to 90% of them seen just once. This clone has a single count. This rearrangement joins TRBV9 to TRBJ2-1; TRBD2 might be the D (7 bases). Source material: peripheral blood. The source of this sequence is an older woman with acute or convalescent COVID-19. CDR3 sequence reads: CAPTGGYYNEQFF. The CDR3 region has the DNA TGTGCCCCAACGGGGGGCTACTACAATGAGCAGTTCTTC.